This entry describes one T cell receptor beta chain. The antigen is undetermined. For CDR3 and TCR beta VDJ profiling, genomic DNA was the template used. TCRdb called the reads again in MiXCR, with one record for every CDR3 protein. Of some 200,000 distinct CDR3 sequences listed, roughly 53% were seen once; the top ten hold just under 20%. The sequenced patients had an expansion of CD8+CD57+ cells seen by flow cytometry. Severe acquired aplastic anemia affected all patients. Therapy had not been given to patients before blood sampling. These data are taken from a study of CD8+CD57+ T cells in acquired aplastic anemia. CDR3 length equals 13 residues. With V trimmed by 6 bases and J by 5 bases, 2 bases remained unmatched. Germline V gene sequence: CDR1 SQVTM, CDR2 ANQGSEA. Study-wide results and limits: Patients and controls had in common twenty-nine CD8+ CDR3 sequences.

The sample comprised sorted CD4+, CD8+, or CD8+CD57+ T cells (not recorded which) from PBMCs. V gene TRBV29-1 combines with J gene TRBJ1-4; the match to TRBD1 covers 11 bases. This TCR was sampled from a human donor with aplastic anemia. Here the CDR3 DNA reads TGCAGCGTGGGGACAGGGGGAAATGAAAAACTGTTTTTT. This encodes CSVGTGGNEKLFF.